A selection of T cell receptor beta chains follows, all from one sample in a study of shared clonotypes between healthy human individuals. Generated by immunoSEQ multiplex PCR, the TCRdb table keeps only in-frame clones and is missing some. The sample carries more than 2,000,000 clones, approximately 94% recorded once. The sample consisted of naive CD4+ T cells sorted from blood. The receptors come from a man between 18 and 29 years old in good health. Both conserved end residues are part of each CDR3. A D gene is named only where the DNA matches it firmly. Some rows have no size entry. The others give once, few or many, or a class for an expanded clone.

>-|-|TRBV14|TRBJ1-4
CASSQDGSGGAGFREKLFF
TGTGCCAGCAGCCAAGATGGTTCGGGCGGCGCGGGGTTTCGTGAAAAACTGTTTTTT
>-|-|TRBV13|TRBJ1-4
CASSFGHNPRDNEKLFF
TGTGCCAGCAGCTTCGGGCACAATCCTCGGGATAATGAAAAACTGTTTTTT
>-|-|TRBV20-1|TRBJ2-1
CSARDGLPQFF
TGCAGTGCTAGGGACGGACTTCCGCAGTTCTTC
>TRBD2|-|TRBV5-1|TRBJ2-2
CASSTGTSGVNTGELFF
TGCGCCAGCAGCACCGGGACTAGCGGGGTCAACACCGGGGAGCTGTTTTTT
>-|once|TRBV27|TRBJ1-6
CASSLSPYQALHF
TGTGCCAGCAGTTTATCCCCCTATCAGGCCCTCCACTTT
>-|-|TRBV7-9|TRBJ2-1
CASSPRAGSYNEQFF
TGTGCCAGCAGCCCTAGGGCAGGGAGCTACAATGAGCAGTTCTTC
>-|-|TRBV4-1|TRBJ2-2
CASSQDRASVGTFKDTGELFF
TGCGCCAGCAGCCAAGATCGGGCTAGCGTCGGTACTTTTAAGGACACCGGGGAGCTGTTTTTT
>-|-|TRBV21-1|TRBJ2-7
CATPGCEQYF
TGTGCCACCCCGGGCTGCGAGCAGTACTTC
>TRBD1|-|TRBV7-9|TRBJ1-1
CASRTGTEGTEAFF
TGTGCCAGCAGGACCGGGACAGAGGGCACTGAAGCTTTCTTT
>-|-|TRBV5-1|TRBJ2-5
CASSSNPQGSTETQYF
TGCGCCAGCAGCTCCAACCCTCAGGGGAGTACAGAGACCCAGTACTTC
>-|-|TRBV2|TRBJ2-5
CASSEIPRQETQYF
TGTGCCAGCAGTGAAATACCCAGACAAGAGACCCAGTACTTC
>-|-|TRBV11-2|TRBJ1-2
CASSLFTGGYTF
TGTGCCAGCAGCTTGTTTACGGGTGGCTACACCTTC
>TRBD2|-|TRBV27|TRBJ2-5
CASRGLAMETQYF
TGTGCCAGCAGGGGACTAGCGATGGAGACCCAGTACTTC
>TRBD2|-|TRBV7-9|TRBJ2-1
CASSTSPGLAIYEQFF
TGTGCCAGCAGCACATCGCCGGGACTAGCGATCTATGAGCAGTTCTTC
>TRBD2|-|TRBV10-1|TRBJ2-7
CASSGGGVSEQYF
TGCGCCAGCAGTGGTGGGGGGGTATCCGAGCAGTACTTC
>-|-|TRBV10-2|TRBJ1-5
CATTPGPNQPQHF
TGCGCCACCACCCCGGGACCGAATCAGCCCCAGCATTTT
>TRBD2|once|TRBV11-2|TRBJ2-7
CASRPLAGGGYEQYF
TGTGCCAGCAGGCCTCTAGCGGGGGGCGGCTACGAGCAGTACTTT
>-|-|TRBV5-4|TRBJ1-5
CASSLDSNQPQHF
TGTGCCAGCAGCCTGGACTCCAATCAGCCCCAGCATTTT
>-|-|TRBV11-2|TRBJ1-2
CASIKRGIGYTF
TGTGCCAGCATCAAACGAGGGATTGGCTACACCTTC
>TRBD2|-|TRBV18|TRBJ2-5
CASSPRRLAGEETQYF
TGTGCCAGCTCACCAAGGCGCCTAGCGGGAGAAGAGACCCAGTACTTC
>-|once|TRBV6-6|TRBJ1-1
CASTPDRINTEAFF
TGTGCCAGCACTCCCGACAGAATTAACACTGAAGCTTTCTTT
>-|-|TRBV7-8|TRBJ2-7
CASSLDAGEQYF
TGTGCCAGCAGCTTAGACGCGGGGGAGCAGTACTTC
>-|once|TRBV5-1|TRBJ1-1
CASSLGGNMDTEVFF
TGCGCCAGCAGCTTGGGAGGGAACATGGACACTGAAGTTTTCTTT
>-|-|TRBV30|TRBJ1-1
CAWSPALEAFF
TGTGCCTGGAGTCCAGCTCTAGAAGCTTTCTTT
>-|-|TRBV19|TRBJ1-5
CASSSPRGVSNQPQHF
TGTGCCAGTAGTTCCCCCCGGGGAGTTAGCAATCAGCCCCAGCATTTT